Following are 25 T cell receptor beta chains from one sample sequenced in a study of blood T cells in healthy people across ages. The second PCR ran about 7 to 12 cycles with a sample-barcoded 5' primer and J-beta primers. MiXCR was run by TCRdb on the 5' RACE reads, yielding one entry per CDR3 protein. The sample consists of 1.4 million to 1.5 million distinct CDR3 sequences, approximately 40% of them appearing once. The sequenced sample consisted of blood. All receptors derive from a woman under 30 in good health.

This clonotype was seen more than once but under ten times. The rearrangement joins TRBV4-1 to TRBJ2-4, with 7 positions matching TRBD1. The CDR3 runs 20 residues. CDR1 and CDR2 from the germline V gene are MGHRA and YSYEKL. J was trimmed by 3 bases and V by 0 bases; bases with no gene match: 17. CDR3 DNA: TGCGCCAGCAGCCAAGAACGACGGACAGGTGCCCTGATAGGCAAAAACATTCAGTACTTC. Protein: CASSQERRTGALIGKNIQYF.

Points on this clonotype: A single base is all that separates this from a far larger clone, so a read error is likely. The chain carries TRBV6-5 and TRBJ2-3; no clear D. The germline CDR1 and CDR2 sequences are MNHEY and SVGAGI. The CDR3 totals 11 residues. The CDR3 protein is CASRRGDTRYF. The CDR3 nucleotides are TGTGCCAGCAGGCGCGGAGATACGCGGTATTTT.

The chain joins TRBV7-8 to TRBJ1-2, with 7 bases lining up with TRBD1. Germline CDR1 and CDR2: SGHVS and FQNEAQ. The CDR3 contains 16 residues. V shed 4 bases, J shed 1 base, and the junction held 9 bases outside the gene matches. In DNA form, the CDR3 reads TGTGCCAGCAGCTCACAATACAGGGGCGATAACTATGGCTACACCTTC. Protein product: CASSSQYRGDNYGYTF.

The chain employs TRBV28 and TRBJ2-1, with a weak D call TRBD1 (7 bases). The germline V gene encodes CDR1 MDHEN and CDR2 SYDVKM. The CDR3 extends over 16 amino acids. The V and J ends lost 8 bases and 3 bases respectively, with 20 bases between them. The DNA of the CDR3 is TGTGCCAGCGGACCGGAGGGACAGACCGACTACAATGAGCAGTTCTTC. It specifies CASGPEGQTDYNEQFF.

In its sample, this clonotype was seen a few times. This sequence joins TRBV7-2 and TRBJ1-2; weak D call: TRBD1 (5 bases). The CDR3 is 13 residues long. V dropped 5 bases and J dropped 11 bases, with 18 bases sitting between them. Germline V CDR1 and CDR2: SGHTA, FQGNSA. DNA for the CDR3: TGTGCCAGCAGCGGGCCGGGACCGGGTTTTTACACCTTC. Translated, it gives CASSGPGPGFYTF. The entire variable domain, with the rest obtained from reference TRBV7-2 and TRBJ1-2, is as follows: GAGVSQSPSNKVTEKGKDVELRCDPISGHTALYWYRQSLGQGLEFLIYFQGNSAPDKSGLPSDRFSAERTGGSVSTLTIQRTQQEDSAVYLCASSGPGPGFYTFGSGTRLTVV.

This clonotype showed up just once. The rearrangement links TRBV9 to TRBJ1-3; D gene uncertain. This CDR3 has 14 residues. The V end lost 3 bases, the J end lost 8 bases, and 15 bases lay between the germline ends. CDR1 SGDLS and CDR2 YYNGEE come from the germline V gene. Here the CDR3 DNA reads TGTGCCAGCAGCGCCGGGATTCTGGAAGACACCATATATTTT. Translation gives CASSAGILEDTIYF.

The sample holds a few counts of this clonotype. The chain uses TRBV12-3 or TRBV12-4 and TRBJ1-1; D is unresolved. Trimming pared 3 bases from V and 0 bases from J, leaving 8 bases between. The CDR3 sequence is 14 residues long. DNA of the CDR3: TGTGCCAGCAGTTTGATGACCTTGAACACTGAAGCTTTCTTT. It encodes CASSLMTLNTEAFF.

A few counts support this clonotype. The genes are TRBV20-1 and TRBJ2-6, with 11 nucleotides matching TRBD1. The CDR3 loop spans 18 amino acids. The junction had 8 bases not matched to a gene; V was cut back by 2 bases and J by 2 bases. Germline lookup yields CDR1 DFQATT and CDR2 SNEGSKA (reference sequence). Written as DNA, the CDR3 is TGCAGTGCTAGACCAGAGTGGACAGGGGGCACTGGGGCCAACGTCCTGACTTTC. As protein: CSARPEWTGGTGANVLTF.

The J gene is TRBJ2-1, the V gene TRBV29-1, with 11 bases identical to TRBD2. There are 15 residues in the CDR3. Germline V gene lookup returns CDR1 SQVTM and CDR2 ANQGSEA. With V trimmed by 6 bases and J by 3 bases, 7 bases remained unmatched. CDR3 in DNA: TGCAGCGTAACCGGGACTAGCGGAGTCTACAATGAGCAGTTCTTC. Protein: CSVTGTSGVYNEQFF.

The genes are TRBV3-1 and TRBJ1-2; D gene ambiguous. Deletions cut 1 base from V and 8 bases from J, with 8 bases between. Per the germline V gene, CDR1 is LGHDT and CDR2 is YNNKEL (reference sequence). This CDR3 region has 12 residues. Written as DNA, the CDR3 is TGTGCCAGCAGCCAAGCGGCCGGCGGCTACACCTTC. It translates to CASSQAAGGYTF.

This clonotype was seen a few times. V is TRBV24-1 and J is TRBJ1-2; D perhaps matches TRBD1 (5 bases). CDR1 is KGHDR and CDR2 is SFDVKD in the germline V gene. Trimming removed 4 bases at V and 7 bases at J, with 9 bases between. The CDR3 length is 12 residues. The CDR3 region is CATSDRDGGYTF. CDR3 DNA sequence: TGTGCCACCAGTGACAGGGATGGTGGCTACACCTTC.

The chain joins TRBV12-3 or TRBV12-4 to TRBJ1-2, with D unresolved. CDR3 length: 13 amino acids. Trimming removed 4 bases at V and 7 bases at J, with 13 bases between. CDR3 loop: CASSSQGLSGYTF. The CDR3, as DNA: TGTGCCAGCAGTTCGCAAGGGCTGAGTGGCTACACCTTC.

There are a few counts of this clonotype. The chain carries TRBV20-1 and TRBJ2-3; possible D gene TRBD2, 5 bases. Germline loops: CDR1 DFQATT, CDR2 SNEGSKA (reference sequence). This CDR3 contains 13 residues. Trimming took 6 bases from V and 2 from J, leaving 12 bases between them. The chain's CDR3 is CSAPDSSTDTQYF. In DNA form, the CDR3 reads TGCAGTGCCCCGGACTCTTCCACAGATACGCAGTATTTT.

This clonotype appeared a few times. This chain links TRBV28 with TRBJ1-2; 7 bases fit TRBD1. This CDR3 spans 15 amino acids. V was clipped by 7 bases and J by 3 bases; unmatched bases: 11. CDR1 is MDHEN and CDR2 is SYDVKM in the germline V gene. The CDR3 nucleotides are TGTGCCAGCAATTTGGCCCGGGACAGTGACTATGGCTACACCTTC. Its protein product is CASNLARDSDYGYTF.

V usage is TRBV20-1 and J usage is TRBJ2-3; 7 nucleotides align to TRBD1. The CDR3 length is 14 residues. J lost 4 bases, V lost 6 bases, and 10 bases had no gene match. Germline V gene lookup returns CDR1 DFQATT and CDR2 SNEGSKA (reference sequence). CDR3 sequence reads: CSARDRDFPDTQYF. For the CDR3, the DNA is TGCAGTGCCAGGGACAGAGATTTCCCAGATACGCAGTATTTT.

The chain links TRBV10-3 to TRBJ2-1; 10 nucleotides align to TRBD2. The CDR3 length is 14 residues. Germline lookup yields CDR1 ENHRY and CDR2 SYGVKD. Losses at the gene ends were 4 bases for V and 9 bases for J; bases not matched to a gene: 6. CDR3 sequence (DNA): TGTGCCATCAGTGGTGAGCGGGAGGGTCCTGAGCAGTTCTTC. Translated: CAISGEREGPEQFF.

There are many counts of this clonotype. The V and J genes are TRBV7-2 and TRBJ2-1; D might be TRBD2 (6 bases). This CDR3 region has 12 residues. V dropped 9 bases and J dropped 10 bases, with 16 bases sitting between them. Germline values: CDR1 SGHTA, CDR2 FQGNSA. CDR3 residues: CASGGYLGEQFF. CDR3 coding DNA: TGTGCCAGTGGAGGGTACTTAGGAGAGCAGTTCTTC.

The chain couples TRBV27 to TRBJ2-4; possibly TRBD1 for D (6 bases). The CDR3 extends over 16 amino acids. Germline V gene sequence: CDR1 MNHEY, CDR2 SMNVEV (reference sequence). V lost 4 bases and J 4 bases, leaving 17 bases between the germline ends. CDR3 sequence (DNA): TGTGCCAGCAGTTCCCCTGCCCGGGACAAGAAAAACATTCAGTACTTC. Translated: CASSSPARDKKNIQYF.

The V gene is TRBV2, the J gene TRBJ2-7; 11 positions agree with TRBD2. Germline trimming cut 10 bases from V and 3 bases from J; bases unmatched to any gene: 5. The CDR3 has 13 residues. Germline CDR1 reads SNHLY; CDR2 reads FYNNEI. CDR3 sequence: CATAGTSGYEQYF. CDR3 DNA sequence: TGTGCCACCGCCGGGACTAGCGGCTACGAGCAGTACTTC.

CDR3 loop: CASSTLAGNNNEQFF. The CDR3 region has the DNA TGTGCCAGCAGCACACTAGCGGGGAACAACAATGAGCAGTTCTTC. J is TRBJ2-1 and V is TRBV21-1; the table gives TRBD2 as D, unverified against the DNA. TRBV21-1 is a documented pseudogene. The CDR3 is 15 amino acids.

The chain has TRBV20-1 and TRBJ2-5, with 10 positions matching TRBD2. Germline V lookup: CDR1 DFQATT, CDR2 SNEGSKA (reference sequence). The V gene end was trimmed by 5 bases and the J gene end by 11 bases; junction bases not matched to a gene: 20. The CDR3 contains 16 residues. CDR3: CSAPNRAGGPSDEQYF. CDR3 bases: TGCAGTGCTCCCAACCGAGCGGGGGGGCCGTCGGATGAGCAGTACTTC.

This chain connects TRBV25-1 to TRBJ1-2; 10 bases align to TRBD1. V was clipped by 0 bases and J by 5 bases; unmatched bases: 9. This CDR3 contains 17 residues. Germline V lookup: CDR1 MGHDK, CDR2 SYGVNS. The CDR3, as DNA: TGTGCCAGCAGTGAATATTTTCTTGGGACAGGGGCTTATGGCTACACCTTC. Protein sequence: CASSEYFLGTGAYGYTF.

V and J are TRBV5-1 and TRBJ2-1, with a possible D match to TRBD1 (5 bases). This CDR3 is built from 16 residues. V was pared by 3 bases and J by 0 bases, with 13 bases between. CDR1 and CDR2 (germline): SGHRS, YFSETQ. The CDR3 reads CASSSRTDSSYNEQFF. The CDR3 bases are TGCGCCAGCAGCTCACGGACCGACAGCTCCTACAATGAGCAGTTCTTC.

This clonotype turned up a few times. The V and J genes are TRBV12-5 and TRBJ2-1, with D unclear. Trimming took 5 bases from V and 10 from J, leaving 12 bases between them. CDR1 is LGHNT, CDR2 FRNRAP, per germline. The CDR3 sequence is 12 residues long. CDR3 in amino acids: CASGPDSLEQFF. The CDR3 nucleotides read TGTGCTAGTGGTCCCGATTCTTTGGAGCAGTTCTTC.

The V gene is TRBV7-2, the J gene TRBJ2-7; D remains ambiguous. V lost 0 bases and J 7 bases, leaving 16 bases between the germline ends. This CDR3 has 15 amino acids. Looked up from germline, CDR1 is SGHTA and CDR2 is FQGNSA. The CDR3 DNA is TGTGCCAGCAGCTTAGCAGTTAGCTCCTACAATGAGCAGTACTTC. It encodes CASSLAVSSYNEQYF.